Detailed here is one TCR beta chain. Its specificity is unknown. Within the sample, other DNA sequences also encode this same CDR3. The data were obtained in a study of shared clonotypes between healthy human individuals. Looking at the study overall: There were three CD4 naive, three CD4 memory, two CD8 naive and one CD8 memory plates per donor.

It was across several immunoSEQ plates that each subset's genomic DNA was evenly split. Produced via immunoSEQ multiplex PCR; TCRdb's table is partial and in-frame only. The sample shows approximately 1,500,000 clones, roughly 97% of them seen only once. Regarding the study as a whole: It was the non-shared clonotypes that had lower generation probabilities than clonotypes shared by all four donors. The researchers took only blood, and tissue repertoires probably look different.

The sequence was obtained from a man aged 30-40 years in good health. Sequenced input: naive CD4+ T cells sorted from blood. Subset given: CD45RA+ positively selected.

The DNA for the CDR3 is TGTGCCAGCAGTCAAGCGGGAGGGTCCTACGAGCAGTACTTC. Its protein is CASSQAGGSYEQYF. The chain links TRBV9 to TRBJ2-7, with 10 bases lining up with TRBD2. Germline V gene data show CDR1 as SGDLS and CDR2 as YYNGEE. The CDR3 extends over 14 amino acids. V lost 5 bases and J lost 1; bases outside the gene matches: 3.